A selection of T cell receptor beta chains follows, all from one sample in a study of long-term antiretroviral therapy in people with HIV. Some clones are missing from TCRdb's copy, which holds only in-frame ones; the method was immunoSEQ multiplex PCR. The sample has around 20,000 clones, approximately 84% seen once. This specimen was unsorted PBMCs, taken 0.9 years after starting antiretroviral therapy. All receptors come from a man aged 18 to 30 with HIV. Each CDR3 is given with its conserved first and last residue. The D gene is left open where the match is weak. Size is stated for part of the rows, as once, few or many counts, or as a class when the clone is expanded.

TRBV11-2,TRBJ2-1,-,-,CASSLGGGLNEQFF,TGTGCCAGCAGCTTAGGTGGGGGTCTCAATGAGCAGTTCTTC
TRBV20-1,TRBJ2-1,TRBD2,-,CSANSGGEQFF,TGCAGTGCCAATAGCGGGGGGGAGCAGTTCTTC
TRBV6-6,TRBJ2-3,-,-,CASSSLQGSDTQYF,TGTGCCAGCAGCTCCTTACAGGGATCAGATACGCAGTATTTT
TRBV30,TRBJ2-7,-,-,CAWSLPGRGILYEQYF,TGTGCCTGGAGTCTTCCGGGACGGGGAATTTTGTACGAGCAGTACTTC
TRBV5-4,TRBJ1-2,TRBD1,-,CASSLFTGGDSWNYGYTF,TGTGCCAGCAGCTTGTTTACGGGCGGGGACAGTTGGAACTATGGCTACACCTTC
TRBV19,TRBJ1-4,-,-,CATAERASEKLFF,TGTGCCACCGCCGAAAGGGCAAGTGAAAAACTGTTTTTT
TRBV28,TRBJ1-5,-,-,CASSLLSVRQPQHF,TGTGCCAGCAGTTTATTGTCTGTCCGGCAGCCCCAGCATTTT
TRBV14,TRBJ2-1,TRBD2,-,CASSRLAGELSYNEQFF,TGTGCCAGCAGCCGACTAGCGGGGGAACTTTCGTATAATGAGCAGTTCTTC
TRBV5-5,TRBJ1-1,-,-,CASSLEFGGSPEAFF,TGTGCCAGCAGCTTGGAATTCGGGGGCTCCCCTGAAGCTTTCTTT
TRBV7-9,TRBJ1-6,-,-,CASSIGPGTPLHF,TGTGCCAGCAGCATCGGACCTGGGACACCCCTCCACTTT
TRBV7-2,TRBJ2-3,TRBD2,-,CASSLGGTTADTQYF,TGTGCCAGCAGCTTAGGGGGGACTACAGCAGATACGCAGTATTTT
TRBV4-1,TRBJ2-7,TRBD1,-,CASSQPTGSSYEQYF,TGCGCCAGCAGCCAACCGACAGGGAGCTCCTACGAGCAGTACTTC
TRBV29-1,TRBJ1-1,-,few,CSVGVAEAFF,TGCAGCGTTGGAGTAGCTGAAGCTTTCTTT
TRBV27,TRBJ2-2,TRBD2,-,CASSFRLAPGELFF,TGTGCCAGCAGTTTTCGACTAGCGCCAGGGGAGCTGTTTTTT
TRBV9,TRBJ2-7,-,-,CASSVDGAGLGEQYF,TGTGCCAGCAGCGTAGACGGCGCGGGTCTCGGAGAGCAGTACTTC
TRBV5-1,TRBJ1-2,-,-,CASSLDRANYGYTF,TGCGCCAGCAGCTTGGACAGGGCTAACTATGGCTACACCTTC
TRBV28,TRBJ1-1,-,-,CASTTRVPEAFF,TGTGCCAGCACCACTCGGGTTCCGGAAGCTTTCTTT
TRBV27,TRBJ2-6,-,-,CASSPGRAGANVLTF,TGTGCCAGCAGTCCCGGACGGGCTGGGGCCAACGTCCTGACTTTC
TRBV4-1,TRBJ1-4,-,-,CASSQDRGAGREKLFF,TGCGCCAGCAGCCAAGATCGTGGGGCAGGGAGGGAAAAACTGTTTTTT
TRBV28,TRBJ2-7,TRBD2,-,CASGDYDLREQYF,TGTGCCAGCGGGGACTACGACCTACGAGAGCAGTACTTC
TRBV28,TRBJ1-2,-,-,CASSSRDYTF,TGTGCCAGCAGTTCCAGGGACTACACCTTC
TRBV7-9,TRBJ1-2,-,-,CASSPPPVFERDYGYTF,TGTGCCAGCAGCCCACCGCCAGTATTCGAGAGGGACTATGGCTACACCTTC
TRBV2,TRBJ2-1,-,-,CASSESTHLAGINEQFF,TGTGCCAGCAGTGAATCGACCCACCTGGCTGGGATCAATGAGCAGTTCTTC
TRBV9,TRBJ2-7,-,-,CASSVGVGTNYEQYF,TGTGCCAGCAGCGTAGGGGTTGGAACTAACTACGAGCAGTACTTC
TRBV9,TRBJ1-2,-,-,CASSGSGMQGYTF,TGTGCCAGCAGCGGGAGTGGTATGCAAGGCTACACCTTC
TRBV28,TRBJ2-4,-,-,CASQGGTKNIQYF,TGTGCCAGTCAAGGGGGAACCAAAAACATTCAGTACTTC
TRBV28,TRBJ2-1,TRBD1,-,CASSSGTGNEQFF,TGTGCCAGCAGTTCCGGGACAGGGAATGAGCAGTTCTTC
TRBV11-2,TRBJ2-1,-,-,CASSLDFTGLLALNEQFF,TGTGCCAGCAGCTTAGATTTTACGGGACTCCTGGCGCTCAATGAGCAGTTCTTC
TRBV30,TRBJ2-7,-,once,CAWSVPGWYEQYF,TGTGCCTGGAGTGTACCGGGGTGGTACGAGCAGTACTTC
TRBV7-3,TRBJ2-3,-,-,CASSLFRSGDTQYF,TGTGCCAGCAGCTTATTTAGAAGCGGAGATACGCAGTATTTT
TRBV21-1,TRBJ2-5,-,-,CASSGTGTQLQETQYF,TGTGCCAGCAGCGGAACCGGGACACAGCTCCAAGAGACCCAGTACTTC
TRBV5-5,TRBJ2-3,-,-,CASSLAGSTDTQYF,TGTGCCAGCAGCTTGGCGGGAAGCACAGATACGCAGTATTTT
TRBV4-1,TRBJ2-5,TRBD2,-,CASSQFILAEETQYF,TGCGCCAGCAGCCAATTCATACTAGCGGAAGAGACCCAGTACTTC
TRBV28,TRBJ1-1,-,-,CASSPTGRTEAFF,TGTGCCAGCAGTCCCACAGGCCGCACTGAAGCTTTCTTT
TRBV29-1,TRBJ1-1,-,few,CSVDKQGGAEAFF,TGCAGCGTTGATAAACAGGGAGGGGCTGAAGCTTTCTTT
TRBV6-6,TRBJ1-4,TRBD1,-,CASSPRDRANEKLFF,TGTGCCAGCAGTCCCCGGGACAGGGCTAATGAAAAACTGTTTTTT
TRBV11-2,TRBJ2-7,-,-,CASSLEWYTGRGYEQYF,TGTGCCAGCAGCTTAGAATGGTATACAGGGAGAGGCTACGAGCAGTACTTC
TRBV28,TRBJ2-1,-,-,CASSRGDSYNEQFF,TGTGCCAGCAGTAGGGGAGACAGTTACAATGAGCAGTTCTTC
TRBV27,TRBJ1-1,-,-,CASSLTSTWTEAFF,TGTGCCAGCAGTTTAACTTCTACGTGGACTGAAGCTTTCTTT
TRBV10-2,TRBJ2-2,-,once,CATIYTGELFF,TGCGCCACGATATACACCGGGGAGCTGTTTTTT
TRBV4-1,TRBJ1-2,-,few,CASSQGRGIHGYTF,TGCGCCAGCAGCCAAGGTCGGGGGATCCATGGCTACACCTTC
TRBV6-5,TRBJ2-7,TRBD1,-,CASSGRDRPWEQYF,TGTGCCAGCAGTGGCCGGGACAGGCCTTGGGAGCAGTACTTC
TRBV19,TRBJ2-3,-,-,CASGGSSTDTQYF,TGTGCCAGCGGGGGTTCTAGCACAGATACGCAGTATTTT
TRBV5-6,TRBJ2-1,-,-,CASSFYRVGLHNEQFF,TGTGCCAGCAGCTTTTACAGGGTGGGCCTACATAATGAGCAGTTCTTC
TRBV5-1,TRBJ1-1,-,-,CASSPRRAGDEAFF,TGCGCCAGCAGCCCTCGCCGAGCAGGTGATGAAGCTTTCTTT
TRBV11-1,TRBJ1-4,-,-,CASSFGQGRYEKLFF,TGTGCCAGCAGCTTCGGACAAGGACGTTACGAAAAACTGTTTTTT
TRBV11-2,TRBJ2-1,TRBD2,-,CASSFTSGPYNEQFF,TGTGCCAGCAGCTTTACTAGCGGACCTTACAATGAGCAGTTCTTC
TRBV28,TRBJ1-5,TRBD1,-,CASSFSPNRQGFKKPQHF,TGTGCCAGCAGCTTTTCACCGAATCGACAGGGTTTCAAGAAGCCCCAGCATTTT
TRBV5-6,TRBJ2-5,TRBD1,-,CASTLQGTQETQYF,TGTGCCAGCACCTTACAGGGGACCCAAGAGACCCAGTACTTC
TRBV19,TRBJ1-4,TRBD1,-,CASNTGESGKKLFF,TGTGCCAGTAACACAGGGGAAAGTGGCAAAAAACTGTTTTTT
TRBV28,TRBJ1-5,-,-,CASRGLGPNQPQHF,TGTGCCAGCAGAGGGCTCGGACCAAATCAGCCCCAGCATTTT
TRBV10-3,TRBJ2-3,TRBD1,-,CATRPGQSTDTQYF,TGTGCCACCCGCCCGGGACAGAGCACAGATACGCAGTATTTT
TRBV6-6,TRBJ1-5,-,-,CASSYNGHSNQPQHF,TGTGCCAGCAGTTATAACGGTCATAGCAATCAGCCCCAGCATTTT
TRBV7-2,TRBJ1-2,-,few,CASSLTALYGYTF,TGTGCCAGCAGCCTCACAGCCCTCTATGGCTACACCTTC
TRBV7-7,TRBJ2-3,TRBD2,once,CASSLRGGLADTQYF,TGTGCTAGCAGCTTACGGGGGGGCTTGGCAGATACGCAGTATTTT